Below are 27 T cell receptor beta chains sequenced from a single sample in a study of T cells in Graves' hyperthyroidism and ophthalmopathy. What was amplified from RNA transcripts were TCR beta CDR3 regions. First-round RT-PCR targeting the TCR CDR3 was performed with the HTBI primer set. TCRdb analysed the multiplex PCR reads with MiXCR anew, one entry per CDR3 protein. The sample shows more than 500,000 distinct CDR3 sequences, around 16% of them seen only once. The sample taken for sequencing was blood. The receptors were gathered from a woman in her twenties or thirties with Graves' ophthalmopathy.

This clonotype was detected ten times or more. The chain carries TRBV5-5 and TRBJ1-1; a weak D match, TRBD1 (6 bases). Germline CDR1 SGHKS, CDR2 YYEKEE (reference sequence). Between the trimmed V and J ends, which lost 4 bases and 5 bases, there was a span of 15 bases. The CDR3 has 14 residues. The CDR3 coding sequence is TGTGCCAGCAGCATCACAGGGCCGGGGACTGAAGCTTTCTTT. Translation gives CASSITGPGTEAFF.

The V call is TRBV20-1, the J call TRBJ1-5; 7 nucleotides align to TRBD1. Germline V gene sequence: CDR1 DFQATT, CDR2 SNEGSKA (reference sequence). The V gene end was trimmed by 3 bases and the J gene end by 0 bases; junction bases not matched to a gene: 11. This CDR3 is 17 amino acids long. CDR3 protein: CSASGLGQIYSNQPQHF. The CDR3 coding sequence is TGCAGTGCTAGTGGATTGGGACAGATCTATAGCAATCAGCCCCAGCATTTT.

A note on this clonotype: This may come from a read error, since a much larger clone is one base off. This chain connects TRBV28 to TRBJ2-2; 14 bases agree with TRBD2. Trimming removed 5 bases from V and 2 bases from J; junction bases left unmatched: 10. This CDR3 region has 19 residues. Germline CDR1 and CDR2: MDHEN and SYDVKM. CDR3 DNA sequence: TGTGCCAGCAGTGATCCCAAGACTAGCGGGAGGGCCAACACCGGGGAGCTGTTTTTT. Protein: CASSDPKTSGRANTGELFF.

This clonotype was picked up many times. This sequence joins TRBV7-9 and TRBJ1-1; 7 bases match TRBD1. This CDR3 is built from 13 residues. The germline CDR1 and CDR2 sequences are SEHNR and FQNEAQ (reference sequence). The V and J ends lost 5 bases and 3 bases, in that order; junction bases with no gene match: 3. The CDR3 DNA reads as TGTGCCAGCAGCCGGACAGGAGACACTGAAGCTTTCTTT. Protein sequence: CASSRTGDTEAFF.

This clonotype was seen at least ten times. The rearrangement links TRBV20-1 to TRBJ1-1; D perhaps matches TRBD1 (6 bases). Germline values: CDR1 DFQATT, CDR2 SNEGSKA (reference sequence). With 4 bases removed from V and 5 bases from J, the gap between germline ends came to 11 bases. The CDR3 runs to 12 residues. The CDR3 DNA follows: TGCAGTGCTAACCCAGGGGTTACTGAAGCTTTCTTT. Residues: CSANPGVTEAFF.

The chain joins TRBV5-1 to TRBJ2-7; 9 nucleotides match TRBD2. The germline V gene has CDR1 SGHRS and CDR2 YFSETQ. The CDR3 runs to 15 residues. J was trimmed by 4 bases and V by 0 bases; bases with no gene match: 5. Written as DNA, the CDR3 is TGCGCCAGCAGCTTGGTCACTAGCGGGCAATACGAGCAGTACTTC. Residues: CASSLVTSGQYEQYF.

This clonotype has more than one count but fewer than ten. V usage is TRBV11-1 and J usage is TRBJ2-1; 7 bases map to TRBD2. CDR1 and CDR2 from the germline V gene are SGHAT and FQDESV (reference sequence). V trimming: 0 bases; J trimming: 2 bases; junction bases outside the gene matches: 4. This CDR3 has 16 amino acids. In DNA form, the CDR3 reads TGTGCCAGCAGCTTAGCCCGGCTAGCGGCCTACAATGAGCAGTTCTTC. It encodes CASSLARLAAYNEQFF.

This chain connects TRBV12-3 or TRBV12-4 to TRBJ1-3; the match to TRBD1 covers 7 bases. The CDR3 runs to 14 residues. After removal of 5 bases from V and 2 bases from J, the junction contained 3 bases not matched to a gene. CDR3 amino acids: CASSVTGTGNTIYF. CDR3 bases: TGTGCCAGCAGTGTGACAGGGACTGGAAACACCATATATTTT.

This clonotype was counted between two and nine times. V is TRBV11-1 and J is TRBJ2-5; the D is unclear. The length of the CDR3 is 14 residues. Per germline, CDR1 SGHAT and CDR2 FQDESV (reference sequence). V dropped 1 base and J dropped 2 bases, with 8 bases sitting between them. The CDR3: CASSLEQSQETQYF. The CDR3 coding sequence is TGTGCCAGCAGCTTAGAACAGTCGCAAGAGACCCAGTACTTC.

The chain has TRBV20-1 and TRBJ1-6; a weak D match, TRBD1 (5 bases). Deletions cut 1 base from V and 7 bases from J, with 11 bases between. In germline, CDR1 is DFQATT, CDR2 SNEGSKA (reference sequence). The CDR3 runs to 14 residues. The CDR3 region has the DNA TGCAGTGCTAGAGTAGGGGCGGGAAATTCACCCCTCCACTTT. This encodes CSARVGAGNSPLHF.

The table lists this clonotype with many counts. This sequence joins TRBV12-3 or TRBV12-4 and TRBJ2-3; 9 nucleotides match TRBD1. The CDR3 extends over 18 amino acids. Trimming at V came to 4 bases and at J to 4 bases, leaving 15 bases not matched to a gene. The CDR3 region is CASSYSIRGTGLADTQYF. CDR3 nucleotide sequence: TGTGCCAGCAGTTATAGTATCCGAGGGACAGGGCTAGCAGATACGCAGTATTTT.

This clonotype was counted many times. The chain uses TRBV30 and TRBJ2-7; D unclear. This CDR3 has 13 amino acids. Germline CDR1 and CDR2: GTSNPN and SVGIG (reference sequence). V was pared by 0 bases and J by 5 bases, with 11 bases between. The CDR3 coding sequence is TGTGCCTGGAGTGTAGGCAGCCTACACGAGCAGTACTTC. As protein: CAWSVGSLHEQYF. Full variable domain (remainder filled in from reference TRBV30 and TRBJ2-7): SQTIHQWPATLVQPVGSPLSLECTVEGTSNPNLYWYRQAAGRGLQLLFYSVGIGQISSEVPQNLSASRPQDRQFILSSKKLLLSDSGFYLCAWSVGSLHEQYFGPGTRLTVT.

This clonotype occurred many times. V is TRBV29-1 and J is TRBJ1-1; D remains ambiguous. V lost 0 bases and J lost 4, with 30 bases in between. CDR1 SQVTM and CDR2 ANQGSEA come from the germline V gene. The CDR3 contains 20 residues. The CDR3 region has the DNA TGCAGCGTTGAAGACGATCGGTTGCAGAAGGGTAGGCTTGTCAGCACTGAAGCTTTCTTT. It encodes CSVEDDRLQKGRLVSTEAFF.

This clonotype was seen repeatedly, ten times or more. The CDR3 nucleotides read TGTGCCAGCAGTAAGGAATCGACAGGGAGCAGTGGCTACACCTTC. It yields the protein CASSKESTGSSGYTF. The genes are TRBV28 and TRBJ1-2; TRBD1 agrees at 7 bases. This CDR3 has 15 residues. Germline V gives CDR1 MDHEN, CDR2 SYDVKM. J gave up 7 bases and V 5 bases, and 13 bases lay outside the gene matches.

The rearrangement links TRBV20-1 to TRBJ2-7; 12 nucleotides agree with TRBD2. This CDR3 has 14 residues. V gave up 4 bases and J gave up 6 bases; unmatched junction bases: 7. Germline-derived CDR1 and CDR2 are DFQATT and SNEGSKA (reference sequence). The CDR3, as DNA: TGCAGTGCTATAAGGACTAGCGGGATAGGCGAGCAGTACTTC. This sequence encodes CSAIRTSGIGEQYF.

This clonotype appeared many times. The V call is TRBV28, the J call TRBJ2-5; D may be TRBD1 or TRBD2 (5 bases each). The CDR3 covers 16 residues. Looked up from germline, CDR1 is MDHEN and CDR2 is SYDVKM. Trimming cost V 3 bases and J 5 bases, with 19 bases left between them. In DNA, the CDR3 is TGTGCCAGCAGTTTCCTAGCTGCAGGGCGGTGGGAGACCCAGTACTTC. This gives the protein CASSFLAAGRWETQYF. Full variable domain (rest looked up from reference TRBV28 and TRBJ2-5): DVKVTQSSRYLVKRTGEKVFLECVQDMDHENMFWYRQDPGLGLRLIYFSYDVKMKEKGDIPEGYSVSREKKERFSLILESASTNQTSMYLCASSFLAAGRWETQYFGPGTRLLVL.

Ten or more counts support this clonotype. This chain connects TRBV12-3 or TRBV12-4 to TRBJ2-7; the match to TRBD2 covers 9 bases. There are 13 residues in the CDR3. Unmatched junction bases numbered 3, after V lost 4 bases and J lost 5 bases. The CDR3 reads CASSSGLANEQYF. The CDR3 DNA follows: TGTGCCAGCAGTTCGGGACTAGCAAACGAGCAGTACTTC.

This clonotype was seen many times. The rearrangement links TRBV30 to TRBJ1-1, with 9 positions matching TRBD1. Germline CDR1 is GTSNPN and CDR2 is SVGIG (reference sequence). Trimming took 2 bases from V and 5 from J; bases not matched to a gene: 6. There are 14 residues in the CDR3. CDR3 region: CAWSILGQGTEAFF. The CDR3 DNA reads as TGTGCCTGGAGTATCCTCGGACAGGGGACTGAAGCTTTCTTT. Supplemented by reference TRBV30 and TRBJ1-1, the full variable domain reads SQTIHQWPATLVQPVGSPLSLECTVEGTSNPNLYWYRQAAGRGLQLLFYSVGIGQISSEVPQNLSASRPQDRQFILSSKKLLLSDSGFYLCAWSILGQGTEAFFGQGTRLTVV.

In this sample, this clonotype turned up many times. The chain uses TRBV2 and TRBJ1-3; TRBD1 aligns across 9 bases. The germline CDR1 and CDR2 sequences are SNHLY and FYNNEI. V lost 6 bases, J lost 7 bases, and 1 base stayed unmatched. This CDR3 has 12 amino acids. The CDR3 spells CASSGQGNTIYF. CDR3 sequence (DNA): TGTGCCAGCAGCGGACAGGGGAACACCATATATTTT.

This clonotype was seen repeatedly, ten times or more. V usage is TRBV6-1 and J usage is TRBJ2-7; tentatively, D is TRBD2 (6 bases). Germline values: CDR1 MNHNS, CDR2 SASEGT. V lost 3 bases, J lost 6 bases, and 12 bases lay in between. The CDR3 sequence is 13 residues long. The CDR3 nucleotides read TGTGCCAGCAGTGATGTAGGAGGGTTCGAGCAGTACTTC. It yields the protein CASSDVGGFEQYF.

The genes are TRBV27 and TRBJ2-5; TRBD2 aligns across 7 bases. CDR1 is MNHEY, CDR2 SMNVEV, per germline (reference sequence). Trimming took 5 bases from V and 4 from J; bases not matched to a gene: 10. The CDR3 is 15 amino acids. The CDR3 bases are TGTGCCAGCAGTCATCTAGCGGTAGGGAGAGAGACCCAGTACTTC. Amino acid sequence: CASSHLAVGRETQYF.

This chain connects TRBV30 to TRBJ1-1; D is unresolved. Germline values: CDR1 GTSNPN, CDR2 SVGIG (reference sequence). V was trimmed by 5 bases and J by 4 bases, leaving 11 bases between them. There are 12 residues in the CDR3. The chain's CDR3 is CAWGIVGTEAFF. CDR3 bases: TGTGCCTGGGGGATCGTTGGCACTGAAGCTTTCTTT.

This clonotype was recorded many times. The chain recombines TRBV5-5 with TRBJ2-2; D is tentatively TRBD1 or TRBD2 (6 bases each). The CDR3 runs to 15 residues. Germline lookup yields CDR1 SGHKS and CDR2 YYEKEE (reference sequence). V was cut by 4 bases and J by 6 bases, with 16 bases left in between. The CDR3 DNA is TGTGCCAGCAGCGGGGGGCTGGGGGGAGCCGGGGAGCTGTTTTTT. Its protein is CASSGGLGGAGELFF.

The chain uses TRBV6-1 and TRBJ2-1; tentatively, D is TRBD1 or TRBD2 (6 bases each). V gave up 5 bases and J gave up 12 bases, with 14 bases separating them. In germline, CDR1 is MNHNS, CDR2 SASEGT. CDR3 size: 12 residues. CDR3 region: CASSRGGGRQFF. CDR3 sequence (DNA): TGTGCCAGCAGTCGAGGAGGGGGTAGGCAGTTCTTC.

Details on this clonotype: A much larger clone lies a single base off, so this may be a read error. DNA for the CDR3: TGTGCCTGGAGTGTTGGGTCAGAAGGTGGTGAAAAACTGTTTTTT. Translation: CAWSVGSEGGEKLFF. The V gene is TRBV30, the J gene TRBJ1-4; the D is unclear. The V gene lost 0 bases and the J gene lost 7 bases, with 15 bases spanning the gap. The CDR3 loop spans 15 amino acids. CDR1 and CDR2 (germline): GTSNPN, SVGIG (reference sequence).

This clonotype has just a few counts. V gene TRBV7-9 combines with J gene TRBJ1-1; D ambiguous. The CDR3 has 13 residues. V lost 0 bases and J 4 bases, leaving 6 bases between the germline ends. The germline V gene encodes CDR1 SEHNR and CDR2 FQNEAQ (reference sequence). CDR3 region: CASSLALPTEAFF. CDR3 sequence (DNA): TGTGCCAGCAGCTTAGCGCTCCCCACTGAAGCTTTCTTT.

This clonotype was counted only a few times. The chain combines TRBV20-1 with TRBJ2-2, with D tentatively TRBD1 or TRBD2 (5 bases each). Trimming took 3 bases from V and 5 from J, leaving 16 bases between them. Germline CDR1 reads DFQATT; CDR2 reads SNEGSKA (reference sequence). The CDR3 has 15 amino acids. CDR3 sequence: CSARRQGGGTGELFF. DNA for the CDR3: TGCAGTGCTAGGAGGCAGGGTGGGGGTACCGGGGAGCTGTTTTTT.